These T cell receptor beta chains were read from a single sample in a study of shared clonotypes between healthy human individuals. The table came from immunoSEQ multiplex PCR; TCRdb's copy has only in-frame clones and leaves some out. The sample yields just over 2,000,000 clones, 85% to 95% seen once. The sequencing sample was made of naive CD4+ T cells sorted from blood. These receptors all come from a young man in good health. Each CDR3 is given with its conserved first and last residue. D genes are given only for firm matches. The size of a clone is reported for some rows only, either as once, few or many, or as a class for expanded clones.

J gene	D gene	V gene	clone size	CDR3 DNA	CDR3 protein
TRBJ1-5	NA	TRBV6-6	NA	TGTGCCAGCAACACGTTTATAACGACGGGTGGTCAGCCCCAGCATTTT	CASNTFITTGGQPQHF
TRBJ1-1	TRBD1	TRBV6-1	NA	TGTGCCAGCGGATACTGGGACAGGAACACTGAAGCTTTCTTT	CASGYWDRNTEAFF
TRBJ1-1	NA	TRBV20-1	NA	TGCAGGGGGACGGAGAACACTGAAGCTTTCTTT	CRGTENTEAFF
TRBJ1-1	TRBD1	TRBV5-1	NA	TGCGCCAGCAGCTTGGGACAGGGGTCAGCTTTCTTT	CASSLGQGSAFF
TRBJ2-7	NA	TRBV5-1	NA	TGCGCCAGCAGCCGAACCGGGTCCGACTACGAGCAGTACTTC	CASSRTGSDYEQYF
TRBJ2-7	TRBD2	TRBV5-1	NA	TGCGCCAGCCTACCGGGACTAGCGGGCCACGAGCAGTACTTC	CASLPGLAGHEQYF
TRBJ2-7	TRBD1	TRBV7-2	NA	TGTGCCAGCAGCTTAGAGAGACAGGGCTTACTCTACGAGCAGTACTTC	CASSLERQGLLYEQYF
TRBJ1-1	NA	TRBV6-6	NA	TGTGCCAGCAGTTACTCAGGGCAGGGGACACCAGCTTTCTTT	CASSYSGQGTPAFF
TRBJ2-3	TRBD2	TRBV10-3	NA	TGTGCCATCAGCCCAGCGGGGGGGGGCACAGATACGCAGTATTTT	CAISPAGGGTDTQYF
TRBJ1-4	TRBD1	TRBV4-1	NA	TGCGCCAGCAGCCAAGCGACAGGGTATAGAACTAATGAAAAACTGTTTTTT	CASSQATGYRTNEKLFF
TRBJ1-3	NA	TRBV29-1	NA	TGCAGCGTTGACCCTCTGCGCAGGGATCGTGGAAACACCATATATTTT	CSVDPLRRDRGNTIYF
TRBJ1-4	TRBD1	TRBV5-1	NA	TGCGCCAGCAGCTCGAAACCCTTTACAGGGGCTAATGAAAAACTGTTTTTT	CASSSKPFTGANEKLFF
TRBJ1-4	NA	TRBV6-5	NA	TGTGCCAGCAGTTACGGGATGTCAACTAATGAAAAACTGTTTTTT	CASSYGMSTNEKLFF
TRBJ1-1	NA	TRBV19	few	TGTGCCAGTAGGCCCCTAGGGGGGTTGAACACTGAAGCTTTCTTT	CASRPLGGLNTEAFF
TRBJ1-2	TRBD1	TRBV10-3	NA	TGTGCCATCAGTGAGTCGAGCTCAAAGGGGGCAGTCTATGGCTACACCTTC	CAISESSSKGAVYGYTF
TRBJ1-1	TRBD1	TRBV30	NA	TGTGCCTGGACCAAGGGGGCGGGTCAAGCTTTCTTT	CAWTKGAGQAFF
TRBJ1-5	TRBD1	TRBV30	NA	TGTGCCACGTTTCCCGGACAGGGGTTTAGTCAGCCCCAGCATTTT	CATFPGQGFSQPQHF